Below, 8 T cell receptor beta chains from the same sample are listed, as sequenced in a study of shared clonotypes between healthy human individuals (dated by TCRdb to the early 2020s). The receptor library was made with the immunoSEQ multiplex PCR assay. TCRdb retrieved this table from immuneACCESS and kept in-frame rearrangements only. Not all clones are present; in checked studies, unresolved V genes account for under half, and no reason is known for the remainder. The sample table holds approximately 980,000 clones, of which about three quarters were seen once. The ten largest clonotypes hold about 1.5% of the sample. The sample was memory CD4+ T cells sorted from blood. The cell subset or site label here, explained by the study, means: CD45RA-negative fraction. These TCRs come from a man younger than 30 in good health.

Only one count was recorded for this clone. V is TRBV6-1 and J is TRBJ2-4; 10 nucleotides align to TRBD2. Looked up from germline, CDR1 is MNHNS and CDR2 is SASEGT. This CDR3 is built from 13 residues. The V segment lost 6 bases and the J segment 4 bases; nucleotides outside the gene matches: 0. The CDR3 here is CASRTSGKNIQYF. The CDR3 region has the DNA TGTGCCAGCAGGACTAGCGGGAAAAACATTCAGTACTTC.

On this clone itself: With a far larger clone one base away, a read error is the likely cause. Other DNA variants within this sample encode the same CDR3. CDR3 DNA sequence: TGTGCCAGCAGCTCACGCACAGATACGCAGTATTTT. It specifies CASSSRTDTQYF. The chain joins TRBV7-2 to TRBJ2-3, with unresolved D. Germline V lookup: CDR1 SGHTA, CDR2 FQGNSA. Trimming removed 4 bases at V and 1 base at J, with 3 bases between. This CDR3 comprises 12 residues.

The chain couples TRBV5-4 to TRBJ1-6, with 7 nucleotides matching TRBD1. Germline V gives CDR1 SGHNT, CDR2 YYREEE (reference sequence). This CDR3 region has 14 residues. Unmatched junction bases numbered 3, after V lost 2 bases and J lost 7 bases. CDR3 nucleotide sequence: TGTGCCAGCAGCTTCCGGGACAGCAATTCACCCCTCCACTTT. It yields the protein CASSFRDSNSPLHF.

The CDR3 reads CASSPPSRTEAFF. The CDR3 nucleotides read TGTGCCAGCTCACCACCGAGTAGGACAGAAGCTTTCTTT. The V call is TRBV18, the J call TRBJ1-1; weak D call: TRBD1 (5 bases). Germline lookup yields CDR1 KGHSH and CDR2 LQKENI. This CDR3 region has 13 residues. The germline V and J ends were trimmed by 0 bases and 8 bases, with 10 bases remaining between them.

The chain uses TRBV14 and TRBJ2-7, with D possibly matching TRBD1 (5 bases). This CDR3 region has 14 residues. V lost 4 bases to trimming and J lost 3 bases, with 13 bases between them. Looked up from germline, CDR1 is SGHDN and CDR2 is FVKESK. CDR3 protein: CASSPGFASYEQYF. The CDR3 DNA follows: TGTGCCAGCAGCCCAGGGTTCGCGAGCTACGAGCAGTACTTC.

This clone came up many times. This chain connects TRBV9 to TRBJ2-3; 10 bases match TRBD2. The CDR3 has 15 residues. After removal of 4 bases from V and 2 bases from J, the junction contained 4 bases not matched to a gene. The germline CDR1 and CDR2 sequences are SGDLS and YYNGEE. The CDR3 DNA sequence: TGTGCCAGCAGCACACTAGCGGGGCCCACAGATACGCAGTATTTT. Translation: CASSTLAGPTDTQYF.

CDR3 loop: CASSLVGPSGSREQYF. Written as DNA, the CDR3 is TGCGCCAGCAGCTTGGTAGGGCCTAGCGGGAGCAGGGAGCAGTACTTC. This chain connects TRBV5-1 to TRBJ2-7, with 10 bases aligning to TRBD2. The V and J ends lost 0 bases and 7 bases, in that order; junction bases with no gene match: 10. This CDR3 has 16 amino acids. Germline-derived CDR1 and CDR2 are SGHRS and YFSETQ.

The CDR3, as DNA: TGCGCCAGCAGCTTGGGTACAGCTACTGAAGCTTTCTTT. Its protein product is CASSLGTATEAFF. This chain uses TRBV5-1 with TRBJ1-1; D uncertain. Looked up from germline, CDR1 is SGHRS and CDR2 is YFSETQ. V lost 0 bases to trimming and J lost 5 bases, with 8 bases between them. This CDR3 region has 13 residues.